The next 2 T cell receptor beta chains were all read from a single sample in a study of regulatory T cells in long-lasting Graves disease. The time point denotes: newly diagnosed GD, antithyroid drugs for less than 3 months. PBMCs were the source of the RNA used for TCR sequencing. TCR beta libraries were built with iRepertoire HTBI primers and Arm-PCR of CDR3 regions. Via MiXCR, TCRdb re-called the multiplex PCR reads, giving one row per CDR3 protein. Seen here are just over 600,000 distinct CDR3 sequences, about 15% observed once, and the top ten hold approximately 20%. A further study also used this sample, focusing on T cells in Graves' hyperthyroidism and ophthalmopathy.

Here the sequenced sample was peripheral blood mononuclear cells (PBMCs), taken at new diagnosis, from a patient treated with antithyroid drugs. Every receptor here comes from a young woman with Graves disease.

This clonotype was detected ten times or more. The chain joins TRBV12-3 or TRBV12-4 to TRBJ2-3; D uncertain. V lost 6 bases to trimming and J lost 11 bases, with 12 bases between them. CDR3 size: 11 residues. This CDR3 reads CASSQTLEQYF. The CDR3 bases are TGTGCCAGCAGCCAGACGCTGGAGCAGTATTTT.

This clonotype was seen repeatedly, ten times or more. This CDR3 reads CAISSDRGNQPQHF. The CDR3, as DNA: TGTGCCATCAGCTCTGACAGGGGAAATCAGCCCCAGCATTTT. The chain is built from TRBV10-3 and TRBJ1-5; the match to TRBD1 covers 8 bases. The CDR3 spans 14 residues. V was pared by 6 bases and J by 4 bases, with 5 bases of the junction left unmatched. Germline CDR1 is ENHRY and CDR2 is SYGVKD.